This TCR beta chain originates from a study of shared clonotypes between healthy human individuals. Healthy HIV-negative adults without recent acute infections or vaccinations served as donors. It was into CD45RA+ naive and CD45RA-negative memory subsets that the CD4+ cells were split. TCRdb's copy holds only in-frame clones and misses some; the assay was immunoSEQ multiplex PCR. The data hold about 600,000 clones, with roughly 97% observed a single time. This CDR3 is 13 amino acids long. V was shortened by 1 base and J by 7 bases, with 11 bases between the two germline ends. CDR1 and CDR2 from the germline V gene are SGHRS and YFSETQ. As concerns this clone: Its antigen is unknown.

The study's findings and limits: Across a handful of donors, naive CD4 shared roughly 5%, naive CD8 under 4%, memory CD4 2% to 2.5%, memory CD8 roughly 0.37%. Generation of non-shared clonotypes was less probable than generation of clonotypes shared by all four donors.

The source is a woman aged 25-40 years in good health. This chain links TRBV5-1 with TRBJ1-2, with unresolved D. The sequenced sample was naive CD4+ T cells sorted from blood. Subset here: CD45RA+ positively selected. The CDR3 DNA reads as TGCGCCAGCAGCTTGAACTACAACACTGGCTACACCTTC. It yields the protein CASSLNYNTGYTF.